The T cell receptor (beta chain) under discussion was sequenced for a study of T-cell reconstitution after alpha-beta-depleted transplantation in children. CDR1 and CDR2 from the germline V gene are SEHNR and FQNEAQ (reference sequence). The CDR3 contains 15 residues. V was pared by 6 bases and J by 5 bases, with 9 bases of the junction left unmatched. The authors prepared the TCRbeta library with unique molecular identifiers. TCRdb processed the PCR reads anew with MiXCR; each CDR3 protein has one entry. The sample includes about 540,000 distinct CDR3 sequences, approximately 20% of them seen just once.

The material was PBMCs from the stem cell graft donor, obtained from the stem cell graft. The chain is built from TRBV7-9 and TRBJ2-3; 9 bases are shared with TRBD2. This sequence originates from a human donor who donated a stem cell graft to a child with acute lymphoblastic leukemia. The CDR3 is CASREGGRAIDTQYF. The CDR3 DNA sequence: TGTGCCAGCAGGGAAGGCGGGAGGGCCATAGATACGCAGTATTTT.